This TCR beta chain was profiled in a study of PD-1 blockade in classical Hodgkin lymphoma. Study observations and caveats: With CD4+ cells, TCR diversity rose significantly by C4D1, but not with CD8+ cells.

Sequenced by immunoSEQ multiplex PCR; TCRdb stores in-frame clones only, minus some. Seen here are 100,000 to 130,000 clones, roughly 87% observed once, and the top ten hold just under 20%. The V segment lost 3 bases and the J segment 0 bases; nucleotides outside the gene matches: 8. Germline-derived CDR1 and CDR2 are LNHDA and SQIVND (reference sequence). The CDR3 loop spans 19 amino acids. Of note for this clone: Antigen: not known.

Every patient was affected by relapse after autologous stem cell transplantation, while exposure to brentuximab vedotin was not uniform. The sample here was peripheral blood mononuclear cells (PBMCs), taken before the second cycle of nivolumab. This clonotype was sampled from a human donor with classical Hodgkin lymphoma. The gene calls are TRBV19 and TRBJ2-6; 10 nucleotides match TRBD1. CDR3 nucleotides: TGTGCCAGTAGTATTGCCGGGACAGGGGTTGCCTCTGGGGCCAACGTCCTGACTTTC. It yields the protein CASSIAGTGVASGANVLTF.